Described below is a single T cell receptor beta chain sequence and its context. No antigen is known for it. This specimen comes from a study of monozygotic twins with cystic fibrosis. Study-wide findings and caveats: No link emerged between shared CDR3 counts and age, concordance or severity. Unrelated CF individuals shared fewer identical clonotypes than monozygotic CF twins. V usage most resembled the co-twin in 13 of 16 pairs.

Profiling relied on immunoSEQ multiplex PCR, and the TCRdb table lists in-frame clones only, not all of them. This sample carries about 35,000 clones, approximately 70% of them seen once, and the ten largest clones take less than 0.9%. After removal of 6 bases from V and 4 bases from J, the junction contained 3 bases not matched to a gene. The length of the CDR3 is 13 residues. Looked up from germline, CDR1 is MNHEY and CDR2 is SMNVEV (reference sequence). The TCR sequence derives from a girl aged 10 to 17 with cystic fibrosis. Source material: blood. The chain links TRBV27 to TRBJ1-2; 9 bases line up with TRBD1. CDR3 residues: CASRGDRVYGYTF. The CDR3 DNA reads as TGTGCCAGCAGAGGGGACAGGGTCTATGGCTACACCTTC.